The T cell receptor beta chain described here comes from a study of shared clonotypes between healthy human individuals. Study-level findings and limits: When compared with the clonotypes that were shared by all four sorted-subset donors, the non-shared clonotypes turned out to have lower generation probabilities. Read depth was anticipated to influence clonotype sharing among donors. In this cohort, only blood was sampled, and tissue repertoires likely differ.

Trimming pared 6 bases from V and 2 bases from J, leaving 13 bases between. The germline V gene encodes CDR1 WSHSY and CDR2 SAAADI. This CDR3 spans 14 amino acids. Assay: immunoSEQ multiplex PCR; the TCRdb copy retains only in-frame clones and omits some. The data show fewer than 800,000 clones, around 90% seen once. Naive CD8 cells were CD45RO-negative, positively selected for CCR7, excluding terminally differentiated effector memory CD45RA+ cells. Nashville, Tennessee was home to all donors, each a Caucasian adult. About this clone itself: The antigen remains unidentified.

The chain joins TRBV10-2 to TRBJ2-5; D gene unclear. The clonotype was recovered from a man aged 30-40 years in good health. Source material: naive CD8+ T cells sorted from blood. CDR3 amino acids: CASSPTTDQETQYF. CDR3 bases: TGCGCCAGCAGCCCGACCACGGATCAAGAGACCCAGTACTTC.